Listed below are T cell receptor beta chains from one sample, sequenced in a study of cytomegalovirus exposure and HLA in healthy donors. This table comes from immunoSEQ multiplex PCR, and its TCRdb copy is limited to in-frame clones, with some not included. This sample has 200,000 to 250,000 clones, with 82% found just once. Sequenced: PBMCs. All receptors come from a woman aged 40 to 55 in good health and CMV-seropositive. Each CDR3 is given with its conserved first and last residue. A D gene is named only where the DNA matches it firmly. Expanded clones get a size class; other rows say once, few or many, or leave the size out.

-	TRBV9	TRBJ1-2	TRBD1	CASSVLTGREEGYTF	TGTGCCAGCAGCGTCCTGACAGGGAGAGAGGAGGGCTACACCTTC
-	TRBV6-4	TRBJ2-1	TRBD2	CASSDSGGSNVNEQFF	TGTGCCAGCAGTGACTCGGGAGGGAGTAACGTGAATGAGCAGTTCTTC
-	TRBV7-2	TRBJ1-2	TRBD1	CASTGTATLHGYTF	TGTGCCAGCACCGGGACAGCTACCCTTCATGGCTACACCTTC
-	TRBV19	TRBJ2-3	-	CASSIDVSTDTQYF	TGTGCCAGTAGTATAGATGTTTCGACAGATACGCAGTATTTT
-	TRBV2	TRBJ2-7	-	CASSELVYEQYF	TGTGCCAGCAGTGAACTAGTCTACGAGCAGTACTTC
-	TRBV21-1	TRBJ1-1	-	CASTGLTEAFF	TGTGCCAGCACAGGTCTCACTGAAGCTTTCTTT
-	TRBV4-3	TRBJ2-7	TRBD2	CASSQDRGGLYEQYF	TGCGCCAGCAGCCAAGATCGCGGGGGGCTCTACGAGCAGTACTTC
-	TRBV4-2	TRBJ1-3	-	CASSQDFQGAGNTIYF	TGTGCCAGCAGCCAAGATTTTCAAGGGGCCGGAAACACCATATATTTT
few	TRBV11-3	TRBJ2-7	-	CASSLDSHSYEQYF	TGTGCCAGCAGCTTAGATAGTCATTCCTACGAGCAGTACTTC
-	TRBV19	TRBJ2-7	-	CASKGQGINEQYF	TGTGCCAGTAAGGGGCAAGGGATAAACGAGCAGTACTTC
-	TRBV19	TRBJ2-7	TRBD2	CASNHGLAGDEQYF	TGTGCCAGTAATCACGGACTAGCGGGAGACGAGCAGTACTTC
-	TRBV4-2	TRBJ2-4	TRBD2	CASSPTTSGNIQYF	TGTGCCAGCAGCCCAACAACTAGCGGGAACATTCAGTACTTC
-	TRBV5-8	TRBJ1-2	-	CASSRGGGRGYTF	TGTGCCAGCAGCAGGGGTGGAGGGCGCGGCTACACCTTC
-	TRBV19	TRBJ2-3	-	CASSMEGRAPDTQYF	TGTGCCAGTAGTATGGAAGGCAGGGCCCCAGATACGCAGTATTTT
-	TRBV7-2	TRBJ1-5	TRBD1	CASSRVGAGGYQPQHF	TGTGCCAGCAGCCGCGTTGGGGCAGGGGGGTATCAGCCCCAGCATTTT
-	TRBV4-3	TRBJ2-5	TRBD2	CASSQEARGRYQETQYF	TGCGCCAGCAGCCAAGAGGCGCGGGGGAGATACCAAGAGACCCAGTACTTC
-	TRBV7-2	TRBJ1-4	-	CASSPPPCGATEPLF	TGTGCCAGCAGCCCTCCCCCCTGTGGAGCCACGGAGCCTCTTTTT
-	TRBV6-6	TRBJ2-3	TRBD2	CASSYAGDTDTQYF	TGTGCCAGCAGTTACGCGGGGGACACAGATACGCAGTATTTT
-	TRBV27	TRBJ2-7	-	CASSFGGEQYF	TGTGCCAGCAGTTTTGGCGGGGAGCAGTACTTC
-	TRBV7-9	TRBJ1-1	TRBD1	CSSSIQGANTEAFF	TGTTCCAGCAGCATCCAGGGGGCTAACACTGAAGCTTTCTTT
-	TRBV9	TRBJ2-7	TRBD1	CASSVGGTGGYEQYF	TGTGCCAGCAGCGTAGGCGGGACAGGGGGCTACGAGCAGTACTTC
-	TRBV25-1	TRBJ1-1	TRBD1	CASSEFPGTANTEAFF	TGTGCCAGCAGTGAGTTTCCCGGGACAGCGAACACTGAAGCTTTCTTT
-	TRBV25-1	TRBJ1-1	TRBD1	CASRETGSSEAFF	TGTGCCAGCAGGGAGACAGGGTCGAGTGAAGCTTTCTTT
-	TRBV28	TRBJ2-2	TRBD2	CASQFPNGGGTGELFF	TGTGCCAGCCAGTTTCCGAACGGGGGGGGCACCGGGGAGCTGTTTTTT
-	TRBV6-5	TRBJ2-2	-	CASSYSGTGELFF	TGTGCCAGCAGTTATTCCGGGACCGGGGAGCTGTTTTTT
-	TRBV7-2	TRBJ1-4	-	CASSLSGVFGGEKLFF	TGTGCCAGCAGCTTATCGGGGGTATTTGGCGGCGAAAAACTGTTTTTT
-	TRBV2	TRBJ1-5	-	CALVAQHF	TGTGCCTTGGTAGCCCAGCATTTT
-	TRBV6-6	TRBJ1-2	TRBD1	CASAGQGDYGYTF	TGTGCCAGCGCGGGACAGGGGGACTATGGCTACACCTTC
few	TRBV10-3	TRBJ2-3	TRBD2	CAISEGRRGLRGTDTQYF	TGTGCCATCAGTGAGGGTCGGCGGGGGTTAAGGGGCACAGATACGCAGTATTTT
-	TRBV29-1	TRBJ1-1	TRBD1	CSVEGHGQGAGAFF	TGCAGCGTTGAAGGACATGGACAGGGGGCCGGAGCTTTCTTT
-	TRBV9	TRBJ2-5	TRBD2	CASSVGRLAGGYQETQYF	TGTGCCAGCAGCGTAGGGCGGCTAGCGGGGGGGTACCAAGAGACCCAGTACTTC
few	TRBV20-1	TRBJ1-1	-	CSASRGPEAFF	TGCAGTGCTAGTCGCGGGCCTGAAGCTTTCTTT
-	TRBV30	TRBJ2-1	TRBD2	CAWSESLAGGREQFF	TGTGCCTGGAGTGAGTCGCTAGCGGGGGGCCGTGAGCAGTTCTTC
-	TRBV5-1	TRBJ1-5	TRBD1	CASSEGQGNQPQHF	TGCGCCAGCAGCGAAGGACAGGGTAACCAGCCCCAGCATTTT
-	TRBV6-6	TRBJ2-3	TRBD2	CASSYRLAASTDTQYF	TGTGCCAGCAGTTATCGACTAGCGGCTAGCACAGATACGCAGTATTTT
-	TRBV4-3	TRBJ2-6	-	CASSGAQGSAGANVLTF	TGCGCCAGCAGCGGGGCTCAGGGTTCCGCGGGGGCCAACGTCCTGACTTTC
-	TRBV7-9	TRBJ2-2	TRBD2	CASSLARTSGPGELFF	TGTGCCAGCAGCTTAGCGCGGACTAGCGGCCCCGGGGAGCTGTTTTTT
-	TRBV6-6	TRBJ1-5	-	CASSRPGGNQPQHF	TGTGCCAGCAGTCGACCAGGCGGCAATCAGCCCCAGCATTTT
-	TRBV6-5	TRBJ1-1	TRBD1	CASSLDRGEAFF	TGTGCCAGCAGCCTTGACAGGGGCGAAGCTTTCTTT
-	TRBV7-9	TRBJ1-2	TRBD1	CASSFGQVDGYTF	TGTGCCAGCAGCTTTGGACAGGTTGATGGCTACACCTTC
-	TRBV16	TRBJ1-5	-	CASSQSSPVLLTPQHF	TGTGCCAGCAGCCAATCATCCCCAGTCCTGCTGACTCCCCAGCATTTT
-	TRBV6-1	TRBJ2-2	TRBD2	CASSEVGASGDSGELFF	TGTGCCAGCAGTGAAGTAGGGGCTAGCGGGGACAGCGGGGAGCTGTTTTTT
-	TRBV10-3	TRBJ1-2	TRBD1	CAISESRGRTYGYTF	TGTGCCATCAGTGAGTCCAGGGGGCGCACCTATGGCTACACCTTC
-	TRBV7-9	TRBJ2-6	-	CASSLPTGITGANVLTF	TGTGCCAGCAGCTTGCCCACAGGGATTACTGGGGCCAACGTCCTGACTTTC
-	TRBV5-4	TRBJ2-7	-	CASSHPARGYYEQYF	TGTGCCAGCAGCCACCCGGCTAGGGGATACTACGAGCAGTACTTC